Sequencing of this T cell receptor beta chain was carried out in a study of cytomegalovirus exposure and HLA in healthy donors. In the PCR, 60 Vbeta and 13 Jbeta primers were used. Profiled with immunoSEQ multiplex PCR; TCRdb holds only in-frame clones, not every one. The repertoire table contains just over 150,000 clones. Looked up from germline, CDR1 is SGHNT and CDR2 is YYREEE (reference sequence). The CDR3 totals 15 residues. J gave up 0 bases and V 3 bases, and 6 bases lay outside the gene matches. The sample comprised PBMCs. This sequence was found in a woman in her fifties or sixties in good health and CMV-seronegative. The chain couples TRBV5-4 to TRBJ2-7, with TRBD1 identical over 7 bases. For the CDR3, the DNA is TGTGCCAGCAGCTCCAGACAGGGCACCTCCTACGAGCAGTACTTC. It yields the protein CASSSRQGTSYEQYF.